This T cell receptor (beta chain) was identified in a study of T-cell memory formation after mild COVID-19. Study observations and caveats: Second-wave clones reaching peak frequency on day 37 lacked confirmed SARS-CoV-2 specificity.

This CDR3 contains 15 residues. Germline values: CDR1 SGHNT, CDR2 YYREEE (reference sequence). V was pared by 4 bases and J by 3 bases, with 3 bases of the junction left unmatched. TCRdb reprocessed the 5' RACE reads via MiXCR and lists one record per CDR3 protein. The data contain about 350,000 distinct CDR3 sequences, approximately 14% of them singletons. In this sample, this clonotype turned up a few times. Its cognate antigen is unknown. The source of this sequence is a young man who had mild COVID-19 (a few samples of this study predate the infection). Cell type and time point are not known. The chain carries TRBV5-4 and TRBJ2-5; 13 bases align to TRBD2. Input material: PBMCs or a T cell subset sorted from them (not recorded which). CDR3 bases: TGTGCCAGCAGCCGACTAGCGGGGGGCAAAGAGACCCAGTACTTC. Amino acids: CASSRLAGGKETQYF.